This T cell receptor (beta chain) was profiled in a study of Ad26.COV2.S vaccination and SARS-CoV-2 variants (dated by TCRdb to about 2021). Background on the whole study: Vaccine-arm donors came from COV1001, a multicentre, randomized, double-blind, placebo-controlled phase I-IIa trial of Ad26.COV2.S in healthy adults. Trial participants were randomized into five groups of five: low-dose or high-dose Ad26.COV2.S given once or twice, or placebo on both occasions. A total of 32 samples were included in the TCR-sequenced set, comprising roughly 19 Ad26.COV2.S vaccine recipients, 5 placebo recipients and 8 SARS-CoV-2 convalescent individuals. Sequencing of the TCRbeta repertoire served to evaluate the specificity and breadth of SARS-CoV-2-reactive T cell receptors following Ad26.COV2.S vaccination. Throughout the experiments and outcome assessment, investigators stayed blinded to trial group allocation. Dosing of Ad26.COV2.S was intramuscular, at either 5x10^10 or 1x10^11 viral particles, delivered as one shot or as two shots spaced 56 days apart.

This clone was observed a handful of times. The specificity of this receptor is unknown. One base away there is no much larger clone; base qualities are not given. From a lookup of the germline V gene, CDR1 and CDR2 are SNHLY and FYNNEI. Unmatched junction bases come to 9, with V trimmed by 4 bases and J by 8 bases. Taken from cysteine to phenylalanine, the CDR3 has 15 residues. Here the CDR3 DNA is all that survives: 45 bases in frame from base 1. The immunoSEQ Assay was the method used to sequence TCRbeta CDR3 regions. After extraction, genomic DNA underwent amplification by bias-controlled multiplex PCR, followed by high-throughput sequencing. As for the authors' bioinformatics: To quantify the absolute abundance of every unique TCRbeta CDR3 region, sequences were collapsed and filtered. Usable DNA was measured by amplifying reference genes present in all nucleated cells, and TCRbeta template counts were normalized to that usable DNA to estimate T cell fraction. Repertoire TCRs were annotated as SARS-CoV-2-specific when V gene, CDR3 amino acid sequence and J gene were exactly matched to a known reactive TCR set. MIRA supplied the reference SARS-CoV-2 TCR set, which was filtered for enrichment in COVID-19-positive ImmuneCODE repertoires so that public or cross-reactive TCRs were removed. Using the MIRA antigens, annotated TCRs were further analysed by specific ORF or by position within an ORF. Breadth was defined as annotated unique rearrangements over total unique productive rearrangements; depth was the summed frequency of those rearrangements. TCR breadth was compared between groups using two-sided Wilcoxon rank-sum tests. TCRdb holds this immuneACCESS table with in-frame rearrangements only. Some clones are missing; in checked studies, unresolved V genes explain under half, and the rest has no known cause. V, J and clone size are taken as reported in that table, and D and trimming were inferred from the DNA itself. The sample contains about 280,000 clones, around 87% of them found a single time. The top ten clonotypes cover approximately 3.3% of the sample.

Reading the label with the study, this specimen's treatment or condition is: some 19 received Ad26.COV2.S at low or high dose, single or two shots; 5 received placebo; per-sample allocation not given. Repertoires of vaccine and placebo recipients were sequenced from samples taken on day 63 after the first injection. Cohort 1b enrolled about two dozen adults aged 18-55 years at a single site in Boston, USA, between 29 July and 7 August 2020. Ad26.COV2.S was a replication-incompetent adenovirus type 26 vector that expressed a prefusion-stabilized SARS-CoV-2 spike protein derived from the original Wuhan strain. Findings and caveats that apply to the study as a whole: According to the authors, total T cell responses may have been underestimated by the TCR breadth and depth analyses. Vaccine and placebo recipients had comparable non-spike TCR breadth, which fits with the vaccine containing only spike. Higher spike-specific TCR breadth was observed in Ad26.COV2.S recipients than in placebo recipients (P = 0.0014). The study lacked the statistical power to compare responses across vaccine doses or regimens. After vaccination, spike-specific CD8+ and CD4+ T cell responses were reported to show substantial breadth.

The TCR comes from a person aged 18-60 years who received the Ad26.COV2.S COVID-19 vaccine or a placebo. The sequences come from peripheral blood, collected in a trial of Ad26.COV2.S vaccine versus placebo. This chain is built from TRBV2 and TRBJ2-1; a stretch of 9 junction bases matches TRBD2. The CDR3 has the sequence CASSAGREGLDEQFF. At the DNA level, the sequence is TGTGCCAGCAGTGCGGGGCGGGAGGGTCTTGATGAGCAGTTCTTC.